The rows below give T cell receptor beta chains drawn from one sample of a study of cytomegalovirus exposure and HLA in healthy donors. Measured with immunoSEQ multiplex PCR; TCRdb has only the in-frame clones, and not every one. The sample has about 200,000 clones, roughly 13% seen once. Sequencing input: PBMCs. The receptors were sampled from a man in his fifties or sixties in good health and CMV-seropositive. Both conserved end residues are part of each CDR3. A D gene is named only where the DNA matches it firmly. The size of a clone is reported for some rows only, either as once, few or many, or as a class for expanded clones.

j_call	v_call	d_call	clone_size	cdr3_nt	cdr3_aa
TRBJ2-7	TRBV6-5	TRBD1	.	TGTGCCAGCAGCCGACAGGGGGCGCCGGGCTACGAGCAGTACTTC	CASSRQGAPGYEQYF
TRBJ2-7	TRBV6-4	.	few	TGTGCCAGCAGAGTCGCCGGGACACGCTCCTACTTC	CASRVAGTRSYF
TRBJ1-2	TRBV27	TRBD1	few	TGTGCCAGCAGGACAGGGAACTATGGCTACACCTTC	CASRTGNYGYTF
TRBJ2-7	TRBV7-2	TRBD2	.	TGTGCCAGCGGCAGACTAGCTGGAGGCGAGCAGTACTTC	CASGRLAGGEQYF
TRBJ1-2	TRBV7-8	TRBD1	few	TGTGCCAGCAGCTCCGACAGGGGAGCCTATGGCTACACCTTC	CASSSDRGAYGYTF
TRBJ1-4	TRBV7-2	TRBD1	.	TGTGCCAGCAGCGTGCAACAGGGGGCGAGGGAAAAACTGTTTTTT	CASSVQQGAREKLFF
TRBJ2-1	TRBV15	TRBD2	few	TGTGCCACCAGCAGAGACGCGGGGGTTTACAATGAGCAGTTCTTC	CATSRDAGVYNEQFF
TRBJ2-1	TRBV28	.	.	TGTGCCAGCACATCCTTCCGGGGGAATGAGCAGTTCTTC	CASTSFRGNEQFF
TRBJ1-2	TRBV28	.	.	TGTGCCAGCACCAAGCTAGGGGTTCCTGGCTACACCTTC	CASTKLGVPGYTF
TRBJ1-1	TRBV11-3	.	.	TGTGCCAGCAGCTTCGGACAGAGTGAAGCTTTCTTT	CASSFGQSEAFF